This record looks at one T cell receptor (beta chain) sequence and its context. The antigen it recognizes is unknown. No base quality values were provided; no much bigger clone lies one nucleotide off. The data originate from a study of blood T cell repertoires in COVID-19 (dated by TCRdb to 2020 to 2022). In terms of the full investigation: The collaborator samples originated in the United States, Italy and Spain and spanned the acute and convalescent phases of COVID-19. The material from the prospective study consisted of cDNA or gDNA derived from T cells, B-cell-depleted T cells, or PBMCs. Subjects who had been exposed to COVID-19, were actively infected with it, or had recovered from it provided the deeply sampled blood TCRbeta repertoires that made up the dataset. The repertoires were released in a freely available public database meant as a resource for research on the immune response to SARS-CoV-2. The samples were drawn from the first 160 participants of the ongoing ImmuneRACE study and from 950 to 1,500 subjects provided by 6 global collaborators. A de-identified subject ID, COVID-19 status, age in years and sex were almost always included in the sample metadata. HLA class I and class II types, where available, came from metadata supplied by the sample provider rather than from assay-based typing.

The immunoSEQ Assay, a bias-controlled multiplex PCR, was used to amplify TCRbeta CDR3 regions from genomic DNA. On the authors' methods: Nucleated cell counts per sample were estimated from amplification of reference gene primers within the assay. To quantify the absolute abundance of each unique TCRbeta CDR3 rearrangement, sequence reads were collapsed and filtered. For each sample, productive Simpson clonality was calculated as the square root of Simpson's diversity index across productive rearrangements. TCRdb carries this immuneACCESS record with in-frame sequences only. Its versions omit some clonotypes, under half of them owing to an unresolved V gene in the studies checked, with the rest unexplained. That table gives V, J and clone size, and the DNA gave D and trimming. The sample includes under 100,000 clones, with around 90% observed a single time. The ten largest clones add up to about 4.9% of the sample.

At one collaborating source in Seattle, patients were enrolled during active infection and were followed longitudinally through the course of disease. The collaborating institutions used their own protocols to collect whole blood in K2EDTA tubes. For TCRbeta analysis, collaborators shipped samples in one of three forms: frozen whole blood, isolated PBMCs, or DNA extracted from either of those sample types. The CDR3 contains 13 residues, cysteine and phenylalanine counted. Only CDR3 DNA is held: 39 bases, read in frame from base 1. For CDR1 and CDR2, the germline V gene lists SGHTA and FQGTGA. The junction shows trimming of 4 bases on V and 3 bases on J, plus 9 bases between the germline ends. What the authors observed across the whole study: How much clinical and demographic metadata was included differed by source and by participant, and the metadata was provided uncurated.

This chain is built from TRBV7-3 and TRBJ1-1, with an unclear D gene assignment. The source is a man aged 60 to 75 with COVID-19, enrolled during active disease. The sample consisted of peripheral blood. Read as DNA, the sequence is TGTGCCAGCAGCTCCGGGTCGGACACTGAAGCTTTCTTT. Translated, this is CASSSGSDTEAFF.